This T cell receptor beta chain appears in the sequencing data of a study of T cells in Graves' hyperthyroidism and ophthalmopathy. On the study more broadly: Once the initial diagnosis was made, peripheral blood was obtained before any treatment.

Uncontrolled infection, other autoimmune disease, pregnancy or lactation disqualified patients from enrolment. J gave up 7 bases and V 1 base, and 5 bases lay outside the gene matches. Per the germline V gene, CDR1 is MDHEN and CDR2 is SYDVKM. The CDR3 loop spans 16 amino acids. What was amplified from RNA transcripts were TCR beta CDR3 regions. RT-PCR in the first round (using the HTBI primer set) targeted the TCR CDR3. TCRdb fed the multiplex PCR reads into MiXCR, producing one record per CDR3 protein. The sample contains 600,000 to 850,000 distinct CDR3 sequences, 15% to 20% of which appear only once.

Sequencing was performed on blood. This receptor was obtained from a woman aged 50 to 60 with Graves' hyperthyroidism that later progressed to Graves' ophthalmopathy. The J gene is TRBJ1-4, the V gene TRBV28, with 11 bases that match TRBD1. CDR3 nucleotides: TGTGCCAGCAGTTTATCCGGGACAGGGGGTGGTGAAAAACTGTTTTTT. It specifies CASSLSGTGGGEKLFF.